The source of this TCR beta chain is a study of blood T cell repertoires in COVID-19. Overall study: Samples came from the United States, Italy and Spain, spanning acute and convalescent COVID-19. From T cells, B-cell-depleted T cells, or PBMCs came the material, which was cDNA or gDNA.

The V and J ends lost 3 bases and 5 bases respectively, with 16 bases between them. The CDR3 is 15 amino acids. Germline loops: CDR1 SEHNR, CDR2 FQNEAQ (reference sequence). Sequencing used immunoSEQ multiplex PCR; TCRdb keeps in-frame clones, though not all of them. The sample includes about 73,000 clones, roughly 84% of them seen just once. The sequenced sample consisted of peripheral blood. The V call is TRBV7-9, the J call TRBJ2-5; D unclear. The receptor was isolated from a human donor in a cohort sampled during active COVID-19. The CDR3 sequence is CASSLMASDRETQYF. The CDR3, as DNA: TGTGCCAGCAGCTTGATGGCTAGTGATCGGGAGACCCAGTACTTC.